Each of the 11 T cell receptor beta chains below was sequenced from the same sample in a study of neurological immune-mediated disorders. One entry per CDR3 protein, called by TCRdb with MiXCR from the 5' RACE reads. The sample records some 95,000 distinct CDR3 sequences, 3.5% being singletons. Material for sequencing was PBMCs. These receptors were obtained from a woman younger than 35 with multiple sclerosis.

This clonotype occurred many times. CDR3 protein: CASSLAAGVNYGYTF. The CDR3 region has the DNA TGTGCCAGCAGCTTAGCCGCAGGGGTGAACTATGGCTACACCTTC. V and J are TRBV7-2 and TRBJ1-2, with D possibly being TRBD1 (6 bases). V lost 0 bases, J lost 2 bases, and 10 bases lay in between. The CDR3 runs 15 residues. CDR1 is SGHTA, CDR2 FQGNSA, per germline.

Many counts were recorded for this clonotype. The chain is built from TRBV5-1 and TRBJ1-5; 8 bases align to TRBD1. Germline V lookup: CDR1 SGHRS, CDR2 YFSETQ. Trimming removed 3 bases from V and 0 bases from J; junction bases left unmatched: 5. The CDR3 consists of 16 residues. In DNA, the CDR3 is TGCGCCAGCAGCTGGGGGACAGGAGATAGCAATCAGCCCCAGCATTTT. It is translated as CASSWGTGDSNQPQHF.

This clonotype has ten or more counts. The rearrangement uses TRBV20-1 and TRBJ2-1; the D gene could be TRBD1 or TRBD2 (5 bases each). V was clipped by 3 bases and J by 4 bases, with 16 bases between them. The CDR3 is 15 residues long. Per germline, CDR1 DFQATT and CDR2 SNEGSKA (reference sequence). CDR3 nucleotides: TGCAGTGCTAGTGGGCCGAGGGGTGGTTACAATGAGCAGTTCTTC. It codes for CSASGPRGGYNEQFF.

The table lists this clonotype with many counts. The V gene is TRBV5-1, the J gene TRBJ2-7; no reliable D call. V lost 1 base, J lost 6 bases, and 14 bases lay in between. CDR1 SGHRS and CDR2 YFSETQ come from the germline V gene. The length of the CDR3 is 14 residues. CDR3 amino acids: CASSLPGQPREQYF. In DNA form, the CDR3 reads TGCGCCAGCAGCTTGCCAGGTCAACCTCGCGAGCAGTACTTC.

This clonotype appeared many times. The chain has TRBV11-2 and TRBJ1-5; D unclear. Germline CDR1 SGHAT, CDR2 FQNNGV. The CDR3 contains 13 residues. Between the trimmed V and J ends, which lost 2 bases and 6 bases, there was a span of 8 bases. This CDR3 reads CASSLSRAQPQHF. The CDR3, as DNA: TGTGCCAGCAGCTTATCCCGGGCTCAGCCCCAGCATTTT.

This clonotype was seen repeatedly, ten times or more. This CDR3 reads CASSPADSNQPQHF. The CDR3 DNA sequence: TGTGCCAGTAGTCCCGCTGATAGCAATCAGCCCCAGCATTTT. The rearrangement links TRBV19 to TRBJ1-5; no reliable D call. CDR3 size: 14 residues. Germline lookup yields CDR1 LNHDA and CDR2 SQIVND (reference sequence). V was cut by 5 bases and J by 0 bases, with 8 bases left in between.

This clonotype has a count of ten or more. CDR3 residues: CASGSASTGELFF. CDR3 sequence (DNA): TGTGCCAGCGGGAGCGCTAGCACCGGGGAGCTGTTTTTT. This chain links TRBV7-9 with TRBJ2-2; possibly TRBD2 for D (5 bases). The germline V and J ends were trimmed by 8 bases and 4 bases, with 11 bases remaining between them. The CDR3 length is 13 residues. Germline CDR1 SEHNR, CDR2 FQNEAQ (reference sequence).

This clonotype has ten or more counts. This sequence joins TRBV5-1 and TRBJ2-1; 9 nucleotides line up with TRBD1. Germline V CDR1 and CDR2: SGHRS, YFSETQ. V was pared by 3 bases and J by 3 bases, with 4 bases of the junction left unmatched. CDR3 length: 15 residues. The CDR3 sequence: CASSYGDRVYNEQFF. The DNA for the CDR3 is TGCGCCAGCAGCTACGGGGACAGGGTCTACAATGAGCAGTTCTTC.

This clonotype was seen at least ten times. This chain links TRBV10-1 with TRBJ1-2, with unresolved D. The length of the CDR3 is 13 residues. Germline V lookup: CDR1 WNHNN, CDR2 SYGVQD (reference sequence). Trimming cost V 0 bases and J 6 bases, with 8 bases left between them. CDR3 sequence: CASSESFQNGYTF. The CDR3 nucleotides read TGCGCCAGCAGTGAGTCGTTCCAAAATGGCTACACCTTC.

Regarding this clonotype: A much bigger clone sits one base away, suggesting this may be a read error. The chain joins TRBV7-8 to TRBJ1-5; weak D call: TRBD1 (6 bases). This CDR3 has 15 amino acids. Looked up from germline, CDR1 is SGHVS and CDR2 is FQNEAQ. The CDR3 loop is CASSHRGGLAQHQHF. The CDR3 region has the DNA TGTGCCAGCAGTCACCGGGGGGGGCTGGCTCAGCACCAGCATTTT.

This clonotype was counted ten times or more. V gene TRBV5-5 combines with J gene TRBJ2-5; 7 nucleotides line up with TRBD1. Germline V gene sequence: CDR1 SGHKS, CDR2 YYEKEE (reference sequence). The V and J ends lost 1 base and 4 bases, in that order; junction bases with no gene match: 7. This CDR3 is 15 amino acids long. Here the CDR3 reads CASSLFYRQGETQYF. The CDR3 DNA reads TGTGCCAGCAGCTTGTTTTATCGACAGGGAGAGACCCAGTACTTC.